Following are 25 T cell receptor beta chains from one sample sequenced in a study of shared clonotypes between healthy human individuals. Terminally differentiated effector memory CD45RA+ cells were excluded from the naive CD8 cells, which were CD45RO-negative and positively selected for CCR7. This table comes from immunoSEQ multiplex PCR, and its TCRdb copy is limited to in-frame clones, with some not included. The sample lists 800,000 or so clones, about 96% occurring once. The specimen was naive CD8+ T cells sorted from blood. Receptors were obtained from a man aged 30 to 45 in good health.

The chain is built from TRBV30 and TRBJ2-7; D gene uncertain. Trimming shortened V by 4 bases and J by 3 bases, and 13 bases separated the two germline ends. The germline V gene encodes CDR1 GTSNPN and CDR2 SVGIG (reference sequence). This CDR3 has 13 residues. CDR3 amino acids: CAWTHGPNYEQYF. In DNA, the CDR3 is TGTGCCTGGACCCACGGGCCCAACTACGAGCAGTACTTC. Drawing the rest from reference TRBV30 and TRBJ2-7, the complete variable domain is SQTIHQWPATLVQPVGSPLSLECTVEGTSNPNLYWYRQAAGRGLQLLFYSVGIGQISSEVPQNLSASRPQDRQFILSSKKLLLSDSGFYLCAWTHGPNYEQYFGPGTRLTVT.

The gene calls are TRBV29-1 and TRBJ1-2; the D is unclear. Trimming left V 6 bases short and J 8 bases short, with 16 bases between. Per the germline V gene, CDR1 is SQVTM and CDR2 is ANQGSEA. This CDR3 comprises 12 residues. The CDR3 DNA reads TGCAGCGTCCAAGGACGGGGTCCGGGCTACACCTTC. As protein: CSVQGRGPGYTF.

This sequence joins TRBV27 and TRBJ2-7; 10 bases map to TRBD1. The CDR3 loop spans 17 amino acids. The germline V gene has CDR1 MNHEY and CDR2 SMNVEV (reference sequence). Losses at the gene ends were 4 bases for V and 3 bases for J; bases not matched to a gene: 12. The CDR3 sequence: CASSSLGGTGAFYEQYF. CDR3 sequence (DNA): TGTGCCAGCAGTTCCCTGGGGGGGACAGGGGCTTTCTACGAGCAGTACTTC.

The V and J genes are TRBV5-1 and TRBJ2-7; 14 bases are a match to TRBD2. The length of the CDR3 is 15 residues. V was clipped by 5 bases and J by 3 bases; unmatched bases: 4. Germline V gene sequence: CDR1 SGHRS, CDR2 YFSETQ. CDR3 sequence (DNA): TGCGCCAGCAGTTCTGGACTAGCGGGGGGCTACGAGCAGTACTTC. Amino acid sequence: CASSSGLAGGYEQYF.

The V and J genes are TRBV6-4 and TRBJ2-1; 13 bases are shared with TRBD2. The CDR3 totals 15 residues. CDR1 and CDR2 (germline): MRHNA, SNTAGT. The ends lost 3 bases at V and 9 bases at J; junction bases unmatched: 5. The DNA for the CDR3 is TGTGCCAGCAGTGATGGACTAGCGGGAGTGAGTGAGCAGTTCTTC. Translated: CASSDGLAGVSEQFF.

The CDR3 loop is CASSQVEGRYNEQFF. In nucleotides, the CDR3 is TGCGCCAGCAGCCAAGTCGAAGGGCGGTACAATGAGCAGTTCTTC. The rearrangement joins TRBV4-1 to TRBJ2-1; the D is unclear. The germline V gene encodes CDR1 MGHRA and CDR2 YSYEKL. The CDR3 has 15 residues. V lost 1 base to trimming and J lost 4 bases, with 11 bases between them.

V usage is TRBV5-4 and J usage is TRBJ1-2; D remains unclear. The length of the CDR3 is 14 residues. Trimming removed 6 bases at V and 5 bases at J, with 17 bases between. Germline-derived CDR1 and CDR2 are SGHNT and YYREEE (reference sequence). For the CDR3, the DNA is TGTGCCAGCACCCCTCTGGGCAGCCCATATGGCTACACCTTC. This codes for CASTPLGSPYGYTF.

This clone came up once. This chain uses TRBV15 with TRBJ2-7, with D perhaps matching TRBD1 or TRBD2 (5 bases each). This CDR3 spans 15 amino acids. The V end was cut by 5 bases, the J end by 3 bases, with 17 bases between. In germline, CDR1 is LNHNV, CDR2 YYDKDF (reference sequence). The CDR3 nucleotides are TGTGCCACCAGCCTCTCCGCCGGGGACCACTACGAGCAGTACTTC. It codes for CATSLSAGDHYEQYF.

This chain uses TRBV5-1 with TRBJ1-4; tentative D call: TRBD1 (6 bases). In germline, CDR1 is SGHRS, CDR2 YFSETQ. The CDR3 sequence is 16 residues long. Between the trimmed V and J ends, which lost 0 bases and 8 bases, there was a span of 17 bases. As DNA, the CDR3 is TGCGCCAGCAGCTTGGAATGGGGACACCGATCCGAAAAACTGTTTTTT. It yields the protein CASSLEWGHRSEKLFF.

The CDR3 loop reads CSVVLGPEAFF. CDR3 coding DNA: TGCAGCGTTGTCTTAGGGCCTGAAGCTTTCTTT. This chain joins TRBV29-1 and TRBJ1-1; D is ambiguous. V lost 4 bases and J lost 6, with 9 bases in between. Germline V gives CDR1 SQVTM, CDR2 ANQGSEA. This CDR3 region has 11 residues.

The rearrangement links TRBV27 to TRBJ2-7; weak D call: TRBD2 (6 bases). The CDR3 spans 16 residues. Germline loops: CDR1 MNHEY, CDR2 SMNVEV (reference sequence). V was shortened by 0 bases and J by 0 bases, with 12 bases between the two germline ends. The CDR3 sequence: CASSLSLASLSYEQYF. As DNA, the CDR3 is TGTGCCAGCAGTTTATCTCTAGCGTCGCTCTCCTACGAGCAGTACTTC.

J is TRBJ2-7 and V is TRBV18; tentatively, D is TRBD1 (5 bases). Trimming removed 0 bases from V and 2 bases from J, with 8 bases in between. The CDR3 is 14 residues long. Germline loops: CDR1 KGHSH, CDR2 LQKENI. CDR3 amino acids: CASSPPMTAYEQYF. The CDR3 region has the DNA TGTGCCAGCTCACCACCGATGACAGCCTACGAGCAGTACTTC.

V gene TRBV7-9 combines with J gene TRBJ2-3, with TRBD2 identical over 14 bases. The CDR3 is 19 amino acids. Per the germline V gene, CDR1 is SEHNR and CDR2 is FQNEAQ (reference sequence). V gave up 5 bases and J gave up 1 base; unmatched junction bases: 11. The CDR3 spells CASSPRLAGGPRGTDTQYF. Written as DNA, the CDR3 is TGTGCCAGCAGCCCCCGACTAGCGGGAGGGCCCAGAGGCACAGATACGCAGTATTTT.

The genes are TRBV27 and TRBJ2-1, with unresolved D. This CDR3 contains 15 residues. CDR1 and CDR2 from the germline V gene are MNHEY and SMNVEV (reference sequence). The V gene lost 6 bases and the J gene lost 1 base, with 13 bases spanning the gap. CDR3 protein: CASRKNTDSYNEQFF. CDR3 DNA: TGTGCCAGCAGAAAAAATACCGATTCCTACAATGAGCAGTTCTTC.

This clone appeared a few times. Other DNA sequences in this sample translate to the same CDR3. This chain links TRBV7-9 with TRBJ2-2, with unresolved D. The CDR3 spans 14 residues. Per germline, CDR1 SEHNR and CDR2 FQNEAQ (reference sequence). Trimming shortened V by 2 bases and J by 1 base, and 5 bases separated the two germline ends. The CDR3 protein is CASSLSENTGELFF. The DNA of the CDR3 is TGTGCCAGCAGCTTAAGTGAGAACACCGGGGAGCTGTTTTTT.

A single count supports this clone. V gene TRBV4-2 combines with J gene TRBJ2-7; 8 nucleotides agree with TRBD2. From germline, CDR1 is LGHNA and CDR2 YNFKEQ. This CDR3 spans 16 amino acids. V dropped 4 bases and J dropped 0; count of bases not matched to a gene: 8. CDR3 sequence: CASSREDGRASYEQYF. In DNA form, the CDR3 reads TGTGCCAGCAGCCGAGAGGACGGGAGGGCCTCCTACGAGCAGTACTTC.

V gene TRBV7-9 combines with J gene TRBJ2-1; the D gene is possibly TRBD2 (5 bases). CDR3 length: 18 residues. The V and J ends lost 5 bases and 4 bases respectively, with 24 bases between them. The germline gives CDR1 SEHNR, CDR2 FQNEAQ (reference sequence). CDR3 bases: TGTGCCAGCAGCGATATAGGAGGTGAGAGGAAGGAGTACAATGAGCAGTTCTTC. Amino acid sequence: CASSDIGGERKEYNEQFF. The full variable domain, rest sourced from reference TRBV7-9 and TRBJ2-1, is DTGVSQNPRHKITKRGQNVTFRCDPISEHNRLYWYRQTLGQGPEFLTYFQNEAQLEKSRLLSDRFSAERPKGSFSTLEIQRTEQGDSAMYLCASSDIGGERKEYNEQFFGPGTRLTVL.

The chain has TRBV6-5 and TRBJ2-7, with TRBD2 as a possible D gene (6 bases). Germline assignment: CDR1 MNHEY and CDR2 SVGAGI. CDR3 length: 14 residues. The germline V and J ends were trimmed by 3 bases and 3 bases, with 12 bases remaining between them. CDR3 nucleotide sequence: TGTGCCAGCAGTTATATCCCCGGGGGCTACGAGCAGTACTTC. Protein: CASSYIPGGYEQYF.

The chain employs TRBV7-9 and TRBJ1-4; D might be TRBD1 (5 bases). CDR1 is SEHNR and CDR2 is FQNEAQ in the germline V gene (reference sequence). Trimming stripped 6 bases from V and 2 bases from J, with 19 bases between. The length of the CDR3 is 17 residues. The CDR3 reads CASRGDLLEATNEKLFF. In nucleotides, the CDR3 is TGTGCCAGCAGGGGGGACCTCCTGGAGGCGACTAATGAAAAACTGTTTTTT.

This clone has just a few counts. This same CDR3 is encoded by further DNA sequences in the sample. V usage is TRBV7-9 and J usage is TRBJ1-5, with D uncertain. The CDR3 spans 12 residues. Germline V lookup: CDR1 SEHNR, CDR2 FQNEAQ (reference sequence). The V end was cut by 1 base, the J end by 4 bases, with 2 bases between. The CDR3 sequence: CASSLGNQPQHF. For the CDR3, the DNA is TGTGCCAGCAGCTTAGGGAATCAGCCCCAGCATTTT.

Of note for this clone: This CDR3 is also generated by other DNA sequences in the sample. This chain joins TRBV9 and TRBJ2-3; D remains unclear. Germline CDR1 reads SGDLS; CDR2 reads YYNGEE. CDR3 length: 11 residues. V was shortened by 0 bases and J by 5 bases, with 1 base between the two germline ends. The CDR3 DNA follows: TGTGCCAGCAGCGTAGGAGATACGCAGTATTTT. This gives the protein CASSVGDTQYF.

This rearrangement joins TRBV5-4 to TRBJ2-3; D is possibly TRBD1 (6 bases). V dropped 4 bases and J dropped 2 bases, with 20 bases sitting between them. In germline, CDR1 is SGHNT, CDR2 YYREEE (reference sequence). The CDR3 has 17 residues. CDR3 loop: CASSNGGKDRPTDTQYF. DNA for the CDR3: TGTGCCAGCAGCAACGGTGGTAAGGACAGACCCACAGATACGCAGTATTTT.

The chain uses TRBV4-1 and TRBJ2-7, with TRBD1 matching over 7 bases. This CDR3 is 14 amino acids long. V trimming: 1 base; J trimming: 9 bases; junction bases outside the gene matches: 9. CDR1 and CDR2 from the germline V gene are MGHRA and YSYEKL. CDR3 loop: CASSQVPDRIGQYF. As DNA, the CDR3 is TGCGCCAGCAGCCAAGTCCCGGACAGGATTGGGCAGTACTTC.

This clone was observed once. The V and J genes are TRBV7-6 and TRBJ2-2; D uncertain. This CDR3 comprises 14 residues. Trimming cost V 2 bases and J 2 bases, with 6 bases left between them. In germline, CDR1 is SGHVS, CDR2 FNYEAQ. This chain's CDR3 is CASSLFSNTGELFF. CDR3 DNA sequence: TGTGCCAGCAGCTTATTCTCAAACACCGGGGAGCTGTTTTTT.

The chain carries TRBV4-3 and TRBJ1-1, with D tentatively TRBD1 (6 bases). V shed 4 bases and J shed 3 bases, with 18 bases lying between them. CDR3 length equals 16 residues. Germline assignment: CDR1 LGHNA and CDR2 YSLEER. The DNA of the CDR3 is TGCGCCAGCAGCCCAGAACTGGGGGCCATCGACACTGAAGCTTTCTTT. It yields the protein CASSPELGAIDTEAFF.